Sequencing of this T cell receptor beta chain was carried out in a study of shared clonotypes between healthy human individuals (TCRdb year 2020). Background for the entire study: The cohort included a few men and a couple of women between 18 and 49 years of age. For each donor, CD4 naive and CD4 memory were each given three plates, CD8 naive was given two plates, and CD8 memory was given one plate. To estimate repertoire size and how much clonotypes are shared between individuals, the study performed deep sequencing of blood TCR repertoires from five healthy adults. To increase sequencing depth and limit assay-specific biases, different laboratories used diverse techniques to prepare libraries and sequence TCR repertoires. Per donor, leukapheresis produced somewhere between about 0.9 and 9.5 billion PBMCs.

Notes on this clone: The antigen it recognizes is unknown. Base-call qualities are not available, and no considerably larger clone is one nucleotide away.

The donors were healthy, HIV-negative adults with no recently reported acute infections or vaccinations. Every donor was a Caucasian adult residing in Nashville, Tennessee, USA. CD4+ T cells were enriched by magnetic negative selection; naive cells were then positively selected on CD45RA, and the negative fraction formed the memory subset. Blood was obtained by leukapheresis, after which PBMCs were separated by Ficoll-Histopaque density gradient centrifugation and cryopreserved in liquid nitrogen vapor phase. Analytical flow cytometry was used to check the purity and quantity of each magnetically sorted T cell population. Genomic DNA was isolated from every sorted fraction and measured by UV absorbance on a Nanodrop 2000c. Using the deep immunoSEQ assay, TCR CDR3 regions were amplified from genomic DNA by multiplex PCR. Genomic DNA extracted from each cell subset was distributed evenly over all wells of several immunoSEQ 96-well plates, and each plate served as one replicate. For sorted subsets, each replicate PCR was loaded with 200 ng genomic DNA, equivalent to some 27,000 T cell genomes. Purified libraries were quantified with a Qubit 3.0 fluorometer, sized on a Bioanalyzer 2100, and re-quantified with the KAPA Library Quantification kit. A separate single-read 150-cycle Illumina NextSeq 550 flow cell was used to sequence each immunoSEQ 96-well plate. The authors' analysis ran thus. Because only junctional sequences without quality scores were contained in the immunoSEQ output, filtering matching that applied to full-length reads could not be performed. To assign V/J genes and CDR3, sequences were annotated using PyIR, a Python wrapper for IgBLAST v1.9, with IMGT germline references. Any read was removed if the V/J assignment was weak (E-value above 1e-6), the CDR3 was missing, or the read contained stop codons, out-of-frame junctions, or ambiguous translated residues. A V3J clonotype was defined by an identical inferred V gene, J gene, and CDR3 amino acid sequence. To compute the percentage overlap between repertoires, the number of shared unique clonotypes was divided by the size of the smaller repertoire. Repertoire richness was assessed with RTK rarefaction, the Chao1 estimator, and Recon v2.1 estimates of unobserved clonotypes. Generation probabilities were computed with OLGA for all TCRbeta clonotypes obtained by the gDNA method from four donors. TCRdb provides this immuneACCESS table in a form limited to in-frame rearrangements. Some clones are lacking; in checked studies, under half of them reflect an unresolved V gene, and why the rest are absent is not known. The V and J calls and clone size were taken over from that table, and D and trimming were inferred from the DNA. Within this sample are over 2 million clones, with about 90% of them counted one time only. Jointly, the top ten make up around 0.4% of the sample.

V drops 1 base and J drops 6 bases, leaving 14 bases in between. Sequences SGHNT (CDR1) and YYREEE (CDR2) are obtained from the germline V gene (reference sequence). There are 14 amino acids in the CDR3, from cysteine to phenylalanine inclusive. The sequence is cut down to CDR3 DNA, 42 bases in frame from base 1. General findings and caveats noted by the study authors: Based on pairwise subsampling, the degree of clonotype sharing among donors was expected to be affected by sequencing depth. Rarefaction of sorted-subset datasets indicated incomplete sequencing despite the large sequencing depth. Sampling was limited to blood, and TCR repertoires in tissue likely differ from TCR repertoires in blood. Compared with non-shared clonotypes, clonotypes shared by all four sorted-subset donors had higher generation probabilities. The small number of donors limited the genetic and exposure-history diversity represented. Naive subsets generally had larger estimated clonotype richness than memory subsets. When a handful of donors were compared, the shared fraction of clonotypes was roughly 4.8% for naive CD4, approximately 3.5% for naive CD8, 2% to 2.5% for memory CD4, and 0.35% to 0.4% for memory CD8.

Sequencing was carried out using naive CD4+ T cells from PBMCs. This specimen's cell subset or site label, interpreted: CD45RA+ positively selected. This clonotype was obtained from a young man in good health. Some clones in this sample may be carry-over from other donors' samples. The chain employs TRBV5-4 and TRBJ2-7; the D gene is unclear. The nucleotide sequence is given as TGTGCCAGCAGCTTGACACTCTCTACGAGCGAGCAGTACTTC. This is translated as CASSLTLSTSEQYF.